This TCR beta chain was recorded in a study of cytomegalovirus exposure and HLA in healthy donors. General study results and limits: It has been reported that TCR beta sequences accurately predicted the HLA-A and HLA-B alleles of most subjects. A missense variant in DCLRE1C was later tied to TCR beta V- and J-gene trimming.

Germline CDR1 and CDR2: ENHRY and SYGVKD. The CDR3 has 17 residues. With V trimmed by 11 bases and J by 0 bases, 14 bases remained unmatched. As concerns this clone: Its antigen is unidentified.

Those who donated were healthy bone marrow donors. A multiplex PCR was run with 60 Vbeta primers and 13 Jbeta primers. Some clones are missing from TCRdb's copy, which holds only in-frame ones; the method was immunoSEQ multiplex PCR. In the table there are some 170,000 clones, almost 80% of which are singletons. This chain uses TRBV10-3 with TRBJ2-3; 10 bases map to TRBD2. The specimen sequenced was PBMCs. This receptor was taken from a man aged 18 to 30 in good health and CMV-seropositive. CDR3 DNA sequence: TGTGCCGTGGCGGCTAGCGGGAGTAGGGCTAGCACAGATACGCAGTATTTT. Amino acid sequence: CAVAASGSRASTDTQYF.